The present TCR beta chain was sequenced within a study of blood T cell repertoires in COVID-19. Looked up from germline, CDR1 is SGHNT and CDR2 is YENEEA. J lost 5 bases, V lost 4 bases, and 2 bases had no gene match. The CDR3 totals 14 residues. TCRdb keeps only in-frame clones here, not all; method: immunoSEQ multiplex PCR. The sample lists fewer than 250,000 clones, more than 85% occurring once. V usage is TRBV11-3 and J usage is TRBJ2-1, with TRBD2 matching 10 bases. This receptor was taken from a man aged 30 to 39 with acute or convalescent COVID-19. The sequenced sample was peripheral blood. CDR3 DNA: TGTGCCAGCAGCTCTAGCGGGAGTCACAATGAGCAGTTCTTC. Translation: CASSSSGSHNEQFF.